The source of this T cell receptor beta chain is a study of blood T cell repertoires in COVID-19 (dated by TCRdb to about 2020). Regarding the complete study: Collaborator samples came from the United States, Italy and Spain and covered acute and convalescent phases of COVID-19. The samples were drawn from two sources: the first 160 participants of the ongoing ImmuneRACE study, and 1,254 subjects contributed by 6 global collaborators. Deeply sampled blood TCRbeta repertoires from subjects exposed to, actively infected with, or recovered from COVID-19 were included in the dataset. Where HLA class I and class II types were available, the types were taken from metadata supplied by the sample provider, not from assay-based typing. The material from the prospective study consisted of cDNA or gDNA derived from T cells, B-cell-depleted T cells, or PBMCs. Nearly every sample came with metadata listing a de-identified subject ID, COVID-19 status, age in years and sex. The repertoires were released in a freely available public database intended as a resource for research on the immune response to SARS-CoV-2. Points the paper makes about the study in general: The quantity of clinical and demographic metadata differed by source and by participant and was supplied without curation.

A remark on this clone: Its antigen specificity is not known. No base quality information exists; no much larger clone differs at one position.

Cut back by 5 bases and 3 bases, the V and J ends lie 11 bases apart. CDR1 and CDR2 (SGHTA, FQGNSA) derive from the germline V gene. Including cysteine and phenylalanine, the CDR3 has 14 amino acids. CDR3 DNA only is kept here, 42 bases in frame from base 1. TCRbeta CDR3 regions were amplified from genomic DNA by means of the immunoSEQ Assay, a bias-controlled multiplex PCR. The paper's data handling went like this. The number of nucleated cells in each sample was estimated from the amplification of reference gene primers within the assay. To quantify the absolute abundance of each unique TCRbeta CDR3 rearrangement, sequence reads were collapsed and filtered. Productive Simpson clonality was computed per sample as the square root of Simpson's diversity index over productive rearrangements. Here the immuneACCESS table is served through TCRdb, limited to in-frame sequences with V and J called. Missing clones are a known gap in these copies; in checked studies unresolved V genes cover under half, and the rest lacks a known reason. V and J calls and clone size are as listed in that table; D and trimming were resolved from the DNA. This sample holds 90,000 to 120,000 clones; over 75% were observed only once. The ten largest clones capture around 32% of the sample.

Each collaborating institution followed its own protocols to collect whole blood in K2EDTA tubes. For TCRbeta analysis, collaborators shipped samples as frozen whole blood, isolated PBMCs, or DNA extracted from either of those sample types. The rearrangement combines TRBV7-2 with TRBJ1-5, with a tentative D gene TRBD1 over 6 matching bases. The sequenced sample was peripheral blood. The receptor comes from a woman over 75 with acute or convalescent COVID-19. The nucleotides read TGTGCCAGCAGCAAGGACAGCTCCAATCAGCCCCAGCATTTT. The resulting protein is CASSKDSSNQPQHF.